This record looks at one T cell receptor (beta chain) sequence and its context. Expressed TCRB transcripts got sequenced, as all isolated RNA was reverse transcribed. Generated by immunoSEQ multiplex PCR, the TCRdb table keeps only in-frame clones and is missing some. The sample lists a few hundred thousand clones; roughly 12% were seen once. The data originate from a study of beta chain features in type 1 diabetes. Across the study: All samples together contributed 100 million to 120 million sorted cells for examination.

The V segment lost 4 bases and the J segment 6 bases; nucleotides outside the gene matches: 9. Germline-derived CDR1 and CDR2 are SGHTA and FQGNSA. This CDR3 is 15 amino acids long. Sorting with CD45RO/CCR7/CD25/CD127/CD95/CD27 yielded naive, central memory, regulatory and stem-like memory CD4+ cells. The clonotype comes from a man aged 18 to 29 in good health. Sequences were obtained from naive CD4+ T cells from blood. The chain has TRBV7-2 and TRBJ1-1; 9 positions agree with TRBD1. CDR3 protein: CASSYGTGIGAEAFF. The DNA of the CDR3 is TGTGCCAGCAGCTACGGGACAGGGATAGGGGCTGAAGCTTTCTTT.